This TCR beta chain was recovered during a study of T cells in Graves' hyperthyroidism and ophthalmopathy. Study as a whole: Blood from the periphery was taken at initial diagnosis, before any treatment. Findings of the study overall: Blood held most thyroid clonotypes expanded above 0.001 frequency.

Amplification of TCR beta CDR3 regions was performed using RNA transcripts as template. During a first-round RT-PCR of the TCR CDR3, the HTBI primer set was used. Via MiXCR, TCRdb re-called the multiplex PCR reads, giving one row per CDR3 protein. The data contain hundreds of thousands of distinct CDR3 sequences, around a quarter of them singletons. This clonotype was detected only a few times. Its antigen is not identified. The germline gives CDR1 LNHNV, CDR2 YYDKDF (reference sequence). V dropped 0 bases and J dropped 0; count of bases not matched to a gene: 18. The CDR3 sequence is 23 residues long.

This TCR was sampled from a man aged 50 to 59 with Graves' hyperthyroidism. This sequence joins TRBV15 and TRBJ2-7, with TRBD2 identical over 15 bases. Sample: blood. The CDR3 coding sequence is TGTGCCACCAGCAGAGATTATTATGCGTCGGGGGGACTAGCGGGAGGCGCCTCCTACGAGCAGTACTTC. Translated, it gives CATSRDYYASGGLAGGASYEQYF.